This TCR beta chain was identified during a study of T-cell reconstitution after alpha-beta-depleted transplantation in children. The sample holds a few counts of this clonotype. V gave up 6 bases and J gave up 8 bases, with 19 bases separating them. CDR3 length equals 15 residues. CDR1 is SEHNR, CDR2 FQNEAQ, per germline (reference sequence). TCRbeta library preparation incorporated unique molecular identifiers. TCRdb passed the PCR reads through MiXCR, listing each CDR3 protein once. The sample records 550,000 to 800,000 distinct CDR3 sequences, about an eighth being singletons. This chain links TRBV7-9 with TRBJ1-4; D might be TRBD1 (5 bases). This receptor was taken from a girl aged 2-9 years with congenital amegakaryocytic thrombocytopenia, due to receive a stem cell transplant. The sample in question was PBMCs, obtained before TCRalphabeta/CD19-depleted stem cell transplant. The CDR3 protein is CASRGESRGEEKLFF. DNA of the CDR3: TGTGCCAGCAGAGGTGAATCCCGGGGCGAAGAAAAACTGTTTTTT.